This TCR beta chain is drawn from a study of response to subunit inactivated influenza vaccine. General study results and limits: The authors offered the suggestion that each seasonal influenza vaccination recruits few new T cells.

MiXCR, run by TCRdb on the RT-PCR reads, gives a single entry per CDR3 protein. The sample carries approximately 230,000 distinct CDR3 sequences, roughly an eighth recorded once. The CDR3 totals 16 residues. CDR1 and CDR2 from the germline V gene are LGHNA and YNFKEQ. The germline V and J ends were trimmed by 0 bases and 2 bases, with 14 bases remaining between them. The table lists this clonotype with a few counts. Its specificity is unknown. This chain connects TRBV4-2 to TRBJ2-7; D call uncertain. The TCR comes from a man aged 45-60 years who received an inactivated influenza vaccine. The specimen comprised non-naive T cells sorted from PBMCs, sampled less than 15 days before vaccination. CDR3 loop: CASSQDLISEPYEQYF. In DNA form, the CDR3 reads TGTGCCAGCAGCCAAGATCTGATCAGTGAACCCTACGAGCAGTACTTC.